These T cell receptor beta chains were read from a single sample in a study of cytomegalovirus exposure and HLA in healthy donors. Assay used: immunoSEQ multiplex PCR; TCRdb lists only in-frame clones, some missing. The sample contains under 250,000 clones, 80% to 90% of which appear only once. The sequenced material came from PBMCs. The receptor set was obtained from a woman aged 18-35 years in good health and CMV-seropositive. CDR3s leave out the opening cysteine and the closing phenylalanine or tryptophan.

TRBV28	TRBJ1-5	ASRLTGGSQPQH
TRBV27	TRBJ2-3	ASSSRTSGSDTQY
TRBV27	TRBJ2-5	ASSPRGLAGGPSRETQY
TRBV7-8	TRBJ1-2	ASSHTGREGGYT
TRBV11-2	TRBJ2-5	ASSVGQLEETQY
TRBV5-1	TRBJ1-1	ASSYSGDRGQAEAF
TRBV18	TRBJ1-1	ASSSTGKTEAF
TRBV5-1	TRBJ2-5	ASSSWTVQETQY
TRBV28	TRBJ2-5	ASSATGGAFVETQY
TRBV28	TRBJ2-1	ASREAELALYNEQF
TRBV19	TRBJ2-7	ASSSLAGDHEQY
TRBV28	TRBJ1-2	ASSPQEKGASGYT
TRBV4-1	TRBJ2-2	ASSHSGAANTGELF
TRBV27	TRBJ2-3	ASSSGITDTQY
TRBV9	TRBJ2-1	ASSAGGSSYNEQF
TRBV18	TRBJ2-7	ASSLTVSELQY
TRBV27	TRBJ1-1	ASSPGGQGMNTEAF
TRBV27	TRBJ2-3	ASTKVDATGAGDTQY
TRBV27	TRBJ1-2	ASSLTPQDSFYGYT
TRBV6-5	TRBJ1-1	ASWRGNTEAF
TRBV19	TRBJ1-1	ASTLTGRTEAF
TRBV28	TRBJ2-7	ASSLVGTGLSYEQY
TRBV11-2	TRBJ2-1	ASIEAGGYNEQF
TRBV27	TRBJ2-2	ASSLAGRRAGELF
TRBV28	TRBJ2-7	ASSPRGVRKPYEQY
TRBV28	TRBJ2-7	ASNHGRGYEQY
TRBV7-9	TRBJ2-7	ASSSGGGRAPYEQY
TRBV5-4	TRBJ2-3	ASSSFAGEVTDTQY
TRBV20-1	TRBJ2-7	SASAGYEQY
TRBV5-1	TRBJ1-4	ASSTSGVATNEKLF
TRBV5-6	TRBJ2-5	ASSLAWAWATQY
TRBV28	TRBJ1-5	ASSHRGRRGNQPQH
TRBV6-1	TRBJ1-1	ASSEAAGGGTEAF
TRBV28	TRBJ1-5	ASSLRGYSLGAVGSNQPQH
TRBV29-1	TRBJ2-7	SVLDRGSYEQY
TRBV11-3	TRBJ2-1	ASSFRREGSWDEQF
TRBV19	TRBJ1-1	ASSPIHRSEAF
TRBV5-1	TRBJ2-1	ASSLTREFQF
TRBV6-5	TRBJ1-2	ASSPRGLYGYT
TRBV11-1	TRBJ2-7	ASSPGLAGGYEQY
TRBV5-1	TRBJ2-7	ASSSLTSGRDYEQY
TRBV27	TRBJ2-2	ASSPLGTGGAGTGELF
TRBV28	TRBJ1-2	ASSLSTRQGGYT
TRBV14	TRBJ2-1	ASSQDWGTPEF
TRBV10-3	TRBJ2-5	AISETTGRETQY
TRBV30	TRBJ1-4	AWTRRTGFNEKLF
TRBV10-3	TRBJ1-5	AINPGAGQPQH
TRBV28	TRBJ1-2	ASSFSGGHYGYT
TRBV6-1	TRBJ2-7	ASSELGQGPYEQY
TRBV7-8	TRBJ2-7	ASSLRLAGGLFTEQY
TRBV30	TRBJ2-7	AWSRTSGPYEQY
TRBV11-2	TRBJ2-2	ASSLNFGGAGGELF
TRBV28	TRBJ2-1	ASSSTSGSYNEQF
TRBV30	TRBJ1-3	AWAGGSGGNTIY
TRBV9	TRBJ1-4	ASSANRGPEKLF
TRBV27	TRBJ1-4	ASSFSPRGRNEKLF
TRBV28	TRBJ1-1	ASSLRGVGWEAF
TRBV27	TRBJ2-5	ASSPSRQETQY
TRBV2	TRBJ1-2	ASSVDILRGYT
TRBV21-1	TRBJ1-2	ASSDKNGYT